The 11 T cell receptor beta chains reported below all come from one sample, sequenced in a study of cytomegalovirus exposure and HLA in healthy donors. Primers included in the PCR were 60 Vbeta and 13 Jbeta primers. TCRdb's copy holds only in-frame clones and misses some; the assay was immunoSEQ multiplex PCR. The sample comprises fewer than 100,000 clones, roughly 73% of which are singletons, and approximately 4.7% rests with the top ten. The sample comprised PBMCs. The source of these receptors is a male donor in good health and CMV-seropositive.

The rearrangement joins TRBV7-3 to TRBJ1-3; 8 nucleotides line up with TRBD1. In germline, CDR1 is SGHTA, CDR2 FQGTGA. V lost 0 bases to trimming and J lost 3 bases; unmatched junction nucleotides: 4. The CDR3 length is 16 residues. The CDR3, as DNA: TGTGCCAGCAGCTTAACAGGGACAGGATTTGGAAACACCATATATTTT. This sequence encodes CASSLTGTGFGNTIYF.

The J gene is TRBJ1-1, the V gene TRBV29-1; D is possibly TRBD1 (5 bases). V lost 6 bases and J lost 7, with 18 bases in between. Germline values: CDR1 SQVTM, CDR2 ANQGSEA. The CDR3 is made up of 13 amino acids. This CDR3 reads CSVLNRLHYEAFF. CDR3 sequence (DNA): TGCAGCGTCCTGAACAGGTTACACTATGAAGCTTTCTTT.

The chain couples TRBV30 to TRBJ1-5; tentative D call: TRBD1 (5 bases). Trimming took off 0 bases at V and 6 bases at J, with 15 bases between the two ends. Germline CDR1 reads GTSNPN; CDR2 reads SVGIG (reference sequence). The CDR3 has 15 amino acids. CDR3 protein: CAWSVGQGYSQPQHF. CDR3 DNA: TGTGCCTGGAGTGTTGGTCAGGGTTATAGTCAGCCCCAGCATTTT. Looking up the rest from reference TRBV30 and TRBJ1-5 gives the full variable domain: SQTIHQWPATLVQPVGSPLSLECTVEGTSNPNLYWYRQAAGRGLQLLFYSVGIGQISSEVPQNLSASRPQDRQFILSSKKLLLSDSGFYLCAWSVGQGYSQPQHFGDGTRLSIL.

V is TRBV7-6 and J is TRBJ2-5, with 8 bases aligning to TRBD2. Per germline, CDR1 SGHVS and CDR2 FNYEAQ. The CDR3 covers 15 residues. V shed 7 bases, J shed 4 bases, and the junction held 11 bases outside the gene matches. The chain's CDR3 is CASTLLAGGLETQYF. The DNA of the CDR3 is TGTGCCAGCACCCTGTTGGCGGGGGGCCTAGAGACCCAGTACTTC.

The V gene is TRBV5-6, the J gene TRBJ2-2, with D perhaps TRBD1 (5 bases). The germline gives CDR1 SGHDT, CDR2 YYEEEE. CDR3 length: 15 amino acids. The V gene lost 1 base and the J gene lost 6 bases, with 13 bases spanning the gap. CDR3 sequence reads: CASSLIGAMSGELFF. In nucleotides, the CDR3 is TGTGCCAGCAGCTTGATAGGGGCGATGTCCGGGGAGCTGTTTTTT.

This clone was recorded once. The chain uses TRBV5-4 and TRBJ2-3; TRBD1 matches at 9 bases. The trim removed 4 bases at V and 2 bases at J, leaving 8 bases unmatched. Per the germline V gene, CDR1 is SGHNT and CDR2 is YYREEE (reference sequence). This CDR3 contains 16 residues. This CDR3 reads CASSLVGTGPTDTQYF. Written as DNA, the CDR3 is TGTGCCAGCAGCCTGGTGGGGACAGGGCCCACAGATACGCAGTATTTT.

This clone was found a few times. The J gene is TRBJ2-1, the V gene TRBV6-5; 8 bases fit TRBD2. The CDR3 is made up of 16 amino acids. Germline V gene data show CDR1 as MNHEY and CDR2 as SVGAGI. The J segment lost 0 bases and the V segment lost 0 bases, leaving 1 base of the junction unmatched. CDR3 sequence reads: CASSYSAGGSYNEQFF. DNA of the CDR3: TGTGCCAGCAGTTACTCCGCGGGAGGCTCCTACAATGAGCAGTTCTTC.

The V call is TRBV14, the J call TRBJ2-3; 7 bases align to TRBD2. Losses at the gene ends were 1 base for V and 1 base for J; bases not matched to a gene: 2. Germline values: CDR1 SGHDN, CDR2 FVKESK. CDR3 length: 15 amino acids. CDR3 loop: CASSQVRGGTDTQYF. The CDR3 DNA sequence: TGTGCCAGCAGCCAAGTCCGGGGGGGCACAGATACGCAGTATTTT.

Note on this clone: In the same sample, other DNA sequences code for this CDR3. V and J are TRBV19 and TRBJ2-7; D gene uncertain. V was shortened by 4 bases and J by 4 bases, with 5 bases between the two germline ends. Per the germline V gene, CDR1 is LNHDA and CDR2 is SQIVND (reference sequence). This CDR3 is built from 11 residues. For the CDR3, the DNA is TGTGCCAGTAGTAGCGGTTACGAGCAGTACTTC. This translates into CASSSGYEQYF.

The count of this clone is one. The chain uses TRBV4-2 and TRBJ2-3, with 7 bases that match TRBD2. Germline V gene data show CDR1 as LGHNA and CDR2 as YNFKEQ. V lost 1 base and J lost 5; bases outside the gene matches: 9. The CDR3 sequence is 16 residues long. CDR3 bases: TGTGCCAGCAGCCAAGCGTCGGCGGGAGTGGTAGATACGCAGTATTTT. Its translation is CASSQASAGVVDTQYF.

CDR3 protein: CASSLQGINQPQHF. CDR3 in DNA: TGTGCCAGCAGCCTACAGGGCATCAATCAGCCCCAGCATTTT. This sequence joins TRBV13 and TRBJ1-5; tentatively, D is TRBD1 (6 bases). Germline CDR1 and CDR2: PRHDT and FYEKMQ (reference sequence). There are 14 residues in the CDR3. V lost 5 bases and J lost 3, with 11 bases in between.